The 11 T cell receptor beta chains given below trace back to one sample, sequenced in a study of blood T cell repertoires in COVID-19. Sequencing was performed with immunoSEQ multiplex PCR; in TCRdb, only in-frame clones are kept and a portion is missing. The sample has 200,000 to 250,000 clones, 70% to 90% seen once; the top ten hold under 15%. The specimen sequenced was PBMCs or T cells enriched from blood (not recorded which). The receptor source for this set is a woman between 50 and 59 years old with acute COVID-19.

The V and J genes are TRBV18 and TRBJ2-7; TRBD1 matches 10 bases. Trimming took 6 bases from V and 9 from J; bases not matched to a gene: 14. CDR3 size: 15 residues. The germline gives CDR1 KGHSH, CDR2 LQKENI. The CDR3 DNA sequence: TGTGCCAGCTCGCAACTCCGGGACAGGGGCGAGGGGCAGTACTTC. It yields the protein CASSQLRDRGEGQYF. Full variable domain (outside the CDR3, taken from reference TRBV18 and TRBJ2-7): NAGVMQNPRHLVRRRGQEARLRCSPMKGHSHVYWYRQLPEEGLKFMVYLQKENIIDESGMPKERFSAEFPKEGPSILRIQQVVRGDSAAYFCASSQLRDRGEGQYFGPGTRLTVT.

The chain uses TRBV7-9 and TRBJ2-6; possible D gene TRBD2, 6 bases. The V gene's germline CDR1 is SEHNR and CDR2 FQNEAQ (reference sequence). Trimming removed 10 bases from V and 1 base from J, with 11 bases in between. The length of the CDR3 is 14 residues. CDR3 amino acids: CATSGVSGANVLTF. The CDR3 nucleotides read TGTGCCACCTCGGGGGTTTCTGGGGCCAACGTCCTGACTTTC.

With respect to this clone: The same CDR3 arises from other DNA sequences in this sample as well. The chain is built from TRBV7-3 and TRBJ2-3, with D maybe TRBD2 (6 bases). Per germline, CDR1 SGHTA and CDR2 FQGTGA. The CDR3 extends over 13 amino acids. V gave up 5 bases and J gave up 4 bases, with 10 bases separating them. CDR3 sequence (DNA): TGTGCCAGCAGCCCCGGAGGGGCAGATACGCAGTATTTT. Amino acid sequence: CASSPGGADTQYF.

This chain connects TRBV6-4 to TRBJ2-6; no clear D. V dropped 4 bases and J dropped 0 bases, with 4 bases sitting between them. The CDR3 has 14 residues. CDR1 is MRHNA, CDR2 SNTAGT, per germline. This chain's CDR3 is CASSVSSGANVLTF. CDR3 DNA sequence: TGTGCCAGCAGTGTCAGCTCTGGGGCCAACGTCCTGACTTTC.

The chain couples TRBV7-6 to TRBJ1-4; D possibly corresponds to TRBD1 (6 bases). Trimming stripped 5 bases from V and 0 bases from J, with 28 bases between. The CDR3 is made up of 21 amino acids. Germline V gene sequence: CDR1 SGHVS, CDR2 FNYEAQ. Here the CDR3 DNA reads TGTGCCAGCAGCCCCATCATCGGACAGCGAAGGCGGGTTACAACTAATGAAAAACTGTTTTTT. This gives the protein CASSPIIGQRRRVTTNEKLFF.

This rearrangement joins TRBV7-8 to TRBJ2-7, with D tentatively TRBD2 (6 bases). Between the trimmed V and J ends, which lost 6 bases and 2 bases, there was a span of 11 bases. Germline assignment: CDR1 SGHVS and CDR2 FQNEAQ. The CDR3 runs 13 residues. In DNA, the CDR3 is TGTGCCAGCAGGGGGCGGGACCCCTACGAGCAGTACTTC. It translates to CASRGRDPYEQYF.

The chain is built from TRBV18 and TRBJ2-5, with 9 bases fitting TRBD1. This CDR3 is 15 amino acids long. Germline V gene data show CDR1 as KGHSH and CDR2 as LQKENI. J gave up 6 bases and V 3 bases, and 8 bases lay outside the gene matches. The CDR3: CASSPPGQGLQTQYF. The CDR3 bases are TGTGCCAGCTCACCTCCGGGACAGGGTCTTCAGACCCAGTACTTC. The entire variable domain, with the rest obtained from reference TRBV18 and TRBJ2-5, is as follows: NAGVMQNPRHLVRRRGQEARLRCSPMKGHSHVYWYRQLPEEGLKFMVYLQKENIIDESGMPKERFSAEFPKEGPSILRIQQVVRGDSAAYFCASSPPGQGLQTQYFGPGTRLLVL.

The CDR3 spells CASSVRTSGSSYEQYF. The CDR3 DNA follows: TGTGCCAGTAGTGTCCGGACTAGCGGGAGCTCCTACGAGCAGTACTTC. The chain joins TRBV19 to TRBJ2-7; 13 bases are a match to TRBD2. Per germline, CDR1 LNHDA and CDR2 SQIVND (reference sequence). The CDR3 totals 16 residues. Unmatched junction bases numbered 4, after V lost 5 bases and J lost 0 bases.

The chain joins TRBV5-4 to TRBJ2-2; 11 positions agree with TRBD2. With 0 bases clipped from V and 4 bases from J, the junction kept 2 bases outside the gene matches. This CDR3 region has 16 residues. Germline CDR1 and CDR2: SGHNT and YYREEE (reference sequence). In DNA form, the CDR3 reads TGTGCCAGCAGCTTGGGACTAGCGGGACGCACCGGGGAGCTGTTTTTT. Its protein is CASSLGLAGRTGELFF.

The chain employs TRBV4-1 and TRBJ2-4, with D possibly matching TRBD2 (5 bases). Germline lookup yields CDR1 MGHRA and CDR2 YSYEKL. With 1 base removed from V and 9 bases from J, the gap between germline ends came to 13 bases. CDR3 size: 14 residues. The DNA of the CDR3 is TGCGCCAGCAGCCAAGTGATGGGGAGTATCATTCAGTACTTC. This codes for CASSQVMGSIIQYF.

Many counts were recorded for this clone. The rearrangement joins TRBV27 to TRBJ2-7; 7 nucleotides align to TRBD2. The CDR3 covers 14 residues. Germline CDR1 MNHEY, CDR2 SMNVEV (reference sequence). The V gene end was trimmed by 5 bases and the J gene end by 2 bases; junction bases not matched to a gene: 6. The CDR3 region is CASSKGLVPYEQYF. The CDR3 DNA follows: TGTGCCAGCAGTAAAGGACTAGTCCCCTACGAGCAGTACTTC.